Here is one T cell receptor (beta chain) with its context. Clones were sequenced by immunoSEQ multiplex PCR, and TCRdb holds only the in-frame ones, with some missing. The repertoire holds over 50,000 clones, with 90% to 95% as singletons. The CDR3 consists of 16 residues. Trimming removed 4 bases at V and 2 bases at J, with 19 bases between. Germline CDR1 reads SGHDT; CDR2 reads YYEEEE. The data were obtained in a study of technical replicates of blood from several donors. Material for sequencing was T cells isolated from PBMCs. This chain uses TRBV5-6 with TRBJ2-7; tentatively, D is TRBD2 (5 bases). The source is a human donor in good health. CDR3 coding DNA: TGTGCCAGCAGCCTGTCTTTCAGCGGAGCTCCCTACGAGCAGTACTTC. Translating gives CASSLSFSGAPYEQYF.